The next 32 T cell receptor beta chains were all read from a single sample in a study of cytomegalovirus exposure and HLA in healthy donors. Primers: 60 Vbeta forward and 13 Jbeta reverse. The table came from immunoSEQ multiplex PCR; TCRdb's copy has only in-frame clones and leaves some out. The sample carries 120,000 to 150,000 clones, around three quarters recorded once. The specimen sequenced was PBMCs. These TCRs come from a man between 40 and 49 years old in good health and CMV-seropositive.

The chain is built from TRBV27 and TRBJ1-5, with D hard to call. In germline, CDR1 is MNHEY, CDR2 SMNVEV (reference sequence). The V and J ends lost 5 bases and 5 bases respectively, with 13 bases between them. CDR3 length: 14 residues. For the CDR3, the DNA is TGTGCCAGCAGTCCGCGACAAACAGATCAGCCCCAGCATTTT. Amino acid sequence: CASSPRQTDQPQHF.

The V call is TRBV10-3, the J call TRBJ2-3; TRBD2 matches at 9 bases. The junction had 5 bases not matched to a gene; V was cut back by 1 base and J by 6 bases. The germline CDR1 and CDR2 sequences are ENHRY and SYGVKD. CDR3 length equals 15 residues. This CDR3 reads CAISEWLAGMDTQYF. CDR3 sequence (DNA): TGTGCCATCAGTGAGTGGCTAGCGGGAATGGATACGCAGTATTTT.

The chain recombines TRBV29-1 with TRBJ1-4; TRBD1 matches 7 bases. Germline values: CDR1 SQVTM, CDR2 ANQGSEA. This CDR3 region has 14 residues. Germline trimming cut 6 bases from V and 3 bases from J; bases unmatched to any gene: 7. The CDR3 spells CSVKDRVANEKLFF. CDR3 in DNA: TGCAGCGTAAAAGACAGGGTGGCTAATGAAAAACTGTTTTTT.

The chain carries TRBV11-2 and TRBJ2-3, with a weak D call TRBD2 (7 bases). V was shortened by 1 base and J by 0 bases, with 20 bases between the two germline ends. The CDR3 covers 19 residues. The germline CDR1 and CDR2 sequences are SGHAT and FQNNGV. CDR3: CASSLAAGHGPTSTDTQYF. As DNA, the CDR3 is TGTGCCAGCAGCTTAGCAGCGGGACATGGGCCTACTAGCACAGATACGCAGTATTTT.

This clone occurred a few times. The rearrangement joins TRBV6-1 to TRBJ1-1, with 7 bases matching TRBD1. The CDR3 consists of 14 residues. Germline trimming cut 4 bases from V and 5 bases from J; bases unmatched to any gene: 7. CDR1 is MNHNS and CDR2 is SASEGT in the germline V gene. The CDR3 region has the DNA TGTGCCAGCAGTGCCTTGACAGGGAGGACTGAAGCTTTCTTT. It translates to CASSALTGRTEAFF.

The gene calls are TRBV16 and TRBJ2-7; 7 positions agree with TRBD2. V was clipped by 2 bases and J by 2 bases; unmatched bases: 9. CDR1 is KGHSY and CDR2 is FQNENV in the germline V gene. The CDR3 sequence is 16 residues long. The CDR3 nucleotides are TGTGCCAGCAGCCAAACCGGGCTAGCGGCTACCTACGAGCAGTACTTC. As protein: CASSQTGLAATYEQYF. The full variable domain, rest sourced from reference TRBV16 and TRBJ2-7, is GEEVAQTPKHLVRGEGQKAKLYCAPIKGHSYVFWYQQVLKNEFKFLISFQNENVFDETGMPKERFSAKCLPNSPCSLEIQATKLEDSAVYFCASSQTGLAATYEQYFGPGTRLTVT.

CDR3 protein: CASSLGTDYGYTF. DNA for the CDR3: TGTGCCAGCAGCTTAGGGACAGACTATGGCTACACCTTC. J is TRBJ1-2 and V is TRBV7-2; a possible D gene is TRBD1 (6 bases). The V end lost 1 base, the J end lost 3 bases, and 6 bases lay between the germline ends. Per the germline V gene, CDR1 is SGHTA and CDR2 is FQGNSA. CDR3 size: 13 residues.

This chain joins TRBV30 and TRBJ1-5; D is possibly TRBD1 (5 bases). CDR1 and CDR2 from the germline V gene are GTSNPN and SVGIG (reference sequence). V lost 0 bases and J 0 bases, leaving 9 bases between the germline ends. This CDR3 is built from 15 residues. The CDR3 is CAWSVGTNSNQPQHF. CDR3 DNA: TGTGCCTGGAGTGTTGGGACTAATAGCAATCAGCCCCAGCATTTT.

This chain uses TRBV13 with TRBJ2-7; 7 nucleotides match TRBD1. Germline-derived CDR1 and CDR2 are PRHDT and FYEKMQ (reference sequence). V lost 5 bases, J lost 4 bases, and 8 bases stayed unmatched. This CDR3 contains 14 residues. In DNA form, the CDR3 reads TGTGCCAGCAGCCCTCAGACAGGGTGGTACGAGCAGTACTTC. This codes for CASSPQTGWYEQYF.

This clone was recorded once. The J gene is TRBJ1-2, the V gene TRBV12-5; 7 bases match TRBD1. Germline V CDR1 and CDR2: LGHNT, FRNRAP. CDR3 size: 13 residues. The V gene end was trimmed by 1 base and the J gene end by 8 bases; junction bases not matched to a gene: 4. CDR3 sequence reads: CASGLGQGGGYTF. Written as DNA, the CDR3 is TGTGCTAGTGGTTTGGGACAGGGTGGAGGCTACACCTTC.

The J gene is TRBJ2-3, the V gene TRBV9; 8 bases agree with TRBD1. V gave up 4 bases and J gave up 7 bases; unmatched junction bases: 17. CDR1 is SGDLS, CDR2 YYNGEE, per germline. This CDR3 is built from 17 residues. The CDR3 sequence is CASSPGGRGTEGHTQYF. The CDR3 DNA sequence: TGTGCCAGCAGCCCAGGGGGCCGGGGGACGGAGGGACATACGCAGTATTTT. Complete variable domain (other parts from reference TRBV9 and TRBJ2-3): DSGVTQTPKHLITATGQRVTLRCSPRSGDLSVYWYQQSLDQGLQFLIQYYNGEERAKGNILERFSAQQFPDLHSELNLSSLELGDSALYFCASSPGGRGTEGHTQYFGPGTRLTVL.

This clone has more than one count but fewer than ten. The gene calls are TRBV5-4 and TRBJ1-1; D unclear. Trimming stripped 3 bases from V and 3 bases from J, with 12 bases between. The CDR3 contains 14 residues. CDR1 and CDR2 (germline): SGHNT, YYREEE (reference sequence). CDR3 amino acids: CASSSQRADTEAFF. In nucleotides, the CDR3 is TGTGCCAGCAGCTCTCAGAGGGCGGACACTGAAGCTTTCTTT.

The genes are TRBV5-4 and TRBJ2-2; TRBD2 matches at 7 bases. Losses at the gene ends were 2 bases for V and 7 bases for J; bases not matched to a gene: 8. From germline, CDR1 is SGHNT and CDR2 YYREEE (reference sequence). The CDR3 has 15 amino acids. The CDR3 loop reads CASSFGAGEGGELFF. For the CDR3, the DNA is TGTGCCAGCAGCTTTGGTGCGGGGGAGGGCGGGGAGCTGTTTTTT.

This rearrangement joins TRBV4-1 to TRBJ2-1, with 7 nucleotides matching TRBD2. This CDR3 is 15 amino acids long. Germline CDR1 and CDR2: MGHRA and YSYEKL. J was trimmed by 3 bases and V by 3 bases; bases with no gene match: 5. For the CDR3, the DNA is TGCGCCAGCAGCCAGACTAGCAGATTCTACAATGAGCAGTTCTTC. It is translated as CASSQTSRFYNEQFF.

Comment on this clone: A junction end diverges from the germline sequence, so it may reflect a read error. V usage is TRBV7-9 and J usage is TRBJ1-2; D may be TRBD1 (5 bases). The CDR3 sequence is 14 residues long. Germline V gene lookup returns CDR1 SEHNR and CDR2 FQNEAQ (reference sequence). The CDR3 DNA is TGTTCCAGCAGCTACCTGACAGAGACCTATGGCTACACCTTC. Translated: CSSSYLTETYGYTF.

This clone was seen at least ten times. The rearrangement links TRBV5-4 to TRBJ2-6, with 11 nucleotides matching TRBD2. The CDR3 totals 18 residues. V shed 4 bases and J 1 base; nucleotides not matched to a gene: 7. CDR1 SGHNT and CDR2 YYREEE come from the germline V gene (reference sequence). CDR3 residues: CASSVSGRAGSGANVLTF. CDR3 bases: TGTGCCAGCAGCGTTAGCGGGAGGGCAGGGTCTGGGGCCAACGTCCTGACTTTC.

This clone was picked up one time. This chain links TRBV4-1 with TRBJ2-4; 9 bases map to TRBD2. Germline V gene sequence: CDR1 MGHRA, CDR2 YSYEKL. This CDR3 is 16 amino acids long. Losses at the gene ends were 0 bases for V and 5 bases for J; bases not matched to a gene: 5. The CDR3: CASSQDLRGGQNIQYF. The CDR3, as DNA: TGCGCCAGCAGCCAAGATCTGCGGGGGGGACAAAACATTCAGTACTTC.

The V call is TRBV29-1, the J call TRBJ2-3, with D perhaps TRBD2 (6 bases). Trimming took off 3 bases at V and 4 bases at J, with 11 bases between the two ends. The CDR3 runs to 13 residues. Germline values: CDR1 SQVTM, CDR2 ANQGSEA. CDR3: CSVDVEGSDTQYF. The CDR3 coding sequence is TGCAGCGTTGATGTGGAGGGTTCAGATACGCAGTATTTT.

The table lists this clone with a count of one. The V call is TRBV6-1, the J call TRBJ1-5, with 8 bases that match TRBD1. The CDR3 length is 15 residues. Per germline, CDR1 MNHNS and CDR2 SASEGT. Trimming removed 11 bases from V and 5 bases from J; junction bases left unmatched: 14. The CDR3 loop reads CAARHDRGPDQPQHF. CDR3 coding DNA: TGTGCCGCAAGACACGACAGGGGACCCGATCAGCCCCAGCATTTT.

The chain has TRBV15 and TRBJ1-1; TRBD1 aligns across 7 bases. V shed 2 bases, J shed 1 base, and the junction held 1 base outside the gene matches. The CDR3 is 14 residues long. Germline V gene sequence: CDR1 LNHNV, CDR2 YYDKDF (reference sequence). The CDR3 DNA is TGTGCCACCAGCAGAACAGGGGCGAACACTGAAGCTTTCTTT. This codes for CATSRTGANTEAFF. The full variable domain, with the rest looked up from reference TRBV15 and TRBJ1-1, is DAMVIQNPRYQVTQFGKPVTLSCSQTLNHNVMYWYQQKSSQAPKLLFHYYDKDFNNEADTPDNFQSRRPNTSFCFLDIRSPGLGDTAMYLCATSRTGANTEAFFGQGTRLTVV.

This chain uses TRBV2 with TRBJ2-2; the match to TRBD2 covers 8 bases. V trimming: 6 bases; J trimming: 6 bases; junction bases outside the gene matches: 3. From germline, CDR1 is SNHLY and CDR2 FYNNEI. The length of the CDR3 is 13 residues. The CDR3 here is CASRGSGAGELFF. CDR3 nucleotides: TGTGCCAGCAGAGGTAGCGGGGCCGGGGAGCTGTTTTTT.

This chain links TRBV6-1 with TRBJ2-7; TRBD2 agrees at 7 bases. The CDR3 loop spans 14 amino acids. Germline-derived CDR1 and CDR2 are MNHNS and SASEGT. J gave up 6 bases and V 1 base, and 6 bases lay outside the gene matches. The CDR3 is CASSEVGGLSEQYF. The CDR3 region has the DNA TGTGCCAGCAGTGAAGTGGGAGGGCTAAGCGAGCAGTACTTC.

This chain connects TRBV5-1 to TRBJ1-3, with 7 bases aligning to TRBD1. The V segment lost 4 bases and the J segment 4 bases; nucleotides outside the gene matches: 8. This CDR3 has 15 residues. Germline V gene data show CDR1 as SGHRS and CDR2 as YFSETQ. DNA for the CDR3: TGCGCCAGCAGCCGTGACAGGGCGCGGGGAAACACCATATATTTT. It translates to CASSRDRARGNTIYF.

The chain couples TRBV5-8 to TRBJ2-7, with 8 bases lining up with TRBD1. The CDR3 is 16 residues long. In germline, CDR1 is SGHTS, CDR2 YDEGEE. The trim removed 0 bases at V and 3 bases at J, leaving 8 bases unmatched. The CDR3 bases are TGTGCCAGCAGCTTGGGGACCGGGACAGGCCTCTACGAGCAGTACTTC. This translates into CASSLGTGTGLYEQYF.

This clone was counted only a few times. V usage is TRBV5-1 and J usage is TRBJ1-4; 7 bases are shared with TRBD1. The germline gives CDR1 SGHRS, CDR2 YFSETQ. This CDR3 is 13 amino acids long. Trimming at V came to 4 bases and at J to 4 bases, leaving 1 base not matched to a gene. CDR3 sequence: CASSHRGNEKLFF. The CDR3 coding sequence is TGCGCCAGCAGCCACAGGGGTAATGAAAAACTGTTTTTT.

This clone was seen a handful of times. The rearrangement uses TRBV7-8 and TRBJ1-1; 8 positions match TRBD1. Looked up from germline, CDR1 is SGHVS and CDR2 is FQNEAQ. CDR3 size: 13 residues. The J segment lost 13 bases and the V segment lost 6 bases, leaving 13 bases of the junction unmatched. The CDR3 is CASRPGTGESVFF. CDR3 nucleotide sequence: TGTGCCAGCAGACCCGGGACAGGTGAGAGCGTTTTCTTT.

V and J are TRBV28 and TRBJ2-3, with a weak D call TRBD1 (6 bases). Germline V gives CDR1 MDHEN, CDR2 SYDVKM. CDR3 length equals 14 residues. V shed 3 bases and J shed 7 bases, with 14 bases lying between them. CDR3: CASSLGQGMNTQYF. Written as DNA, the CDR3 is TGTGCCAGCAGTTTGGGTCAGGGGATGAATACGCAGTATTTT.

The chain uses TRBV6-5 and TRBJ1-5, with D maybe TRBD1 (6 bases). Germline CDR1 MNHEY, CDR2 SVGAGI. V lost 0 bases, J lost 6 bases, and 12 bases lay in between. The CDR3 loop spans 15 amino acids. CDR3: CASSYSSQGFQPQHF. The CDR3 DNA sequence: TGTGCCAGCAGTTACTCGTCTCAGGGGTTTCAGCCCCAGCATTTT.

V gene TRBV19 combines with J gene TRBJ2-2, with a possible D match to TRBD1 (6 bases). In germline, CDR1 is LNHDA, CDR2 SQIVND (reference sequence). The CDR3 spans 16 residues. The V end lost 3 bases, the J end lost 0 bases, and 11 bases lay between the germline ends. CDR3 nucleotides: TGTGCCAGTAGTATTCCTGGGACATCGAACACCGGGGAGCTGTTTTTT. Translated, it gives CASSIPGTSNTGELFF.

The rearrangement uses TRBV9 and TRBJ2-3, with 7 nucleotides matching TRBD2. The germline V gene encodes CDR1 SGDLS and CDR2 YYNGEE. Germline trimming cut 0 bases from V and 5 bases from J; bases unmatched to any gene: 3. The CDR3 has 14 amino acids. CDR3 DNA sequence: TGTGCCAGCAGCGTAGGGTCGGGAGGAGATACGCAGTATTTT. Protein product: CASSVGSGGDTQYF.

The V gene is TRBV21-1, the J gene TRBJ2-2; TRBD2 is the table's D call, not checked against the DNA. TRBV21-1 is shown as a pseudogene. CDR3 length: 15 amino acids. The CDR3 DNA sequence: TGTGCCAGCAGCAAGGGGTCGGGCGGGATTGGGGAGCTGTTTTTT. Amino acid sequence: CASSKGSGGIGELFF.

The rearrangement links TRBV7-8 to TRBJ2-6; 9 positions agree with TRBD1. The CDR3 has 15 amino acids. Per germline, CDR1 SGHVS and CDR2 FQNEAQ. Trimming at V came to 5 bases and at J to 7 bases, leaving 6 bases not matched to a gene. The CDR3 sequence is CASSRGQGSANVLTF. CDR3 coding DNA: TGTGCCAGCAGCCGGGGACAGGGAAGCGCCAACGTCCTGACTTTC.